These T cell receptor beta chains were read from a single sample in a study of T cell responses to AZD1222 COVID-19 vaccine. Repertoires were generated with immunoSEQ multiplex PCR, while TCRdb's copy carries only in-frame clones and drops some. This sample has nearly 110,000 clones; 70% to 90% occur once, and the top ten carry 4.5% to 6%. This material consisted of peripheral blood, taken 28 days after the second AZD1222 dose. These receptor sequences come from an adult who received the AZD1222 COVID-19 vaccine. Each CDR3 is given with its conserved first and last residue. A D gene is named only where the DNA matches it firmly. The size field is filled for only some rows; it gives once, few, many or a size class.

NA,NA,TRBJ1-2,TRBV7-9,TGTGCCAGCAGCTCCGGACAGAACACCTATGGCTACACCTTC,CASSSGQNTYGYTF
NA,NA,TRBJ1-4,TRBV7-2,TGTGCCAGCAGCTCCATCGGGACACTTAATGAAAAACTGTTTTTT,CASSSIGTLNEKLFF
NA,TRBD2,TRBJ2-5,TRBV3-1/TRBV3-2,TGTGCCAGCAGCCATGACATAATAGGGACTAGCGGGGTAGAGACCCAGTACTTC,CASSHDIIGTSGVETQYF
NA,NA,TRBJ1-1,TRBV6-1,TGTGCCAGCAGTGAAAGGGATGAAGCTTTCTTT,CASSERDEAFF
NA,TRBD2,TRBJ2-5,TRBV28,TGTGCCAGCAACTCACCTAGGCAGACTAGCGGGGGGTATGAAGAGACCCAGTACTTC,CASNSPRQTSGGYEETQYF
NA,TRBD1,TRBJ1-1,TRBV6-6,TGTGCCAGCAGTTACTCGACAGGGCGGGCTGAAGCTTTCTTT,CASSYSTGRAEAFF
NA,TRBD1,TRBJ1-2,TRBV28,TGTGCCAGCAGTTTATTGGGACAGGGGTACACCTTC,CASSLLGQGYTF
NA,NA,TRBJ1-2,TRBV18,TGTGCCAGCTCACCAGAAGGACAGAACTATGGCTACACCTTC,CASSPEGQNYGYTF
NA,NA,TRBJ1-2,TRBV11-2,TGTGCCAGCAGCCTGACAGTCGACTATGGCTACACCTTC,CASSLTVDYGYTF
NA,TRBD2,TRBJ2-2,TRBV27,TGTGCCAGCAGTTTCGCGGGGGAAAACACCGGGGAGCTGTTTTTT,CASSFAGENTGELFF
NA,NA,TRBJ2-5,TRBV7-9,TGTGCCAGCAGCCCAAGGGGTCCAGAGACCCAGTACTTC,CASSPRGPETQYF
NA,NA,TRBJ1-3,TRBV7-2,TGTGCCAGCAGCTTGAGGGCCTCTGGAAACACCATATATTTT,CASSLRASGNTIYF
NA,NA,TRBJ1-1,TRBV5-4,TGTGCCAGCAGCTTAAAGGGATTGAACACTGAAGCTTTCTTT,CASSLKGLNTEAFF
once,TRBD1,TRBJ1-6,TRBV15,TGTGCCACCAGCGCCCGACAGGGCTGGAGGAATTCACCCCTCCACTTT,CATSARQGWRNSPLHF
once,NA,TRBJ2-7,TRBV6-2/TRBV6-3,TGTGCCAGCAGTTCTGGTCCGACCTACGAGCAGTACTTC,CASSSGPTYEQYF
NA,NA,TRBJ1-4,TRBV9,TGTGCCAGCAGCGTAGGAGAGGTAGCTAATGAAAAACTGTTTTTT,CASSVGEVANEKLFF
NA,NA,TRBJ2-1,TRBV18,TGTGCCAGCTCACCAGATCGGCAGGCCTACAATGAGCAGTTCTTC,CASSPDRQAYNEQFF
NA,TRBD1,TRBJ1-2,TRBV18,TGTGCCAGCTCACACCCGGGACAGGGTAAGAATAACTATGGCTACACCTTC,CASSHPGQGKNNYGYTF
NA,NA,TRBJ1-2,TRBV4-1,TGCGCCAGCAGCCAAGGGTGGGGCAGCTCACAAGCTGGCTACACCTTC,CASSQGWGSSQAGYTF
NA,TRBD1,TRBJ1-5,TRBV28,TGTGCCAGCAGTTTATTGGACAGGGAAGCTCAGCCCCAGCATTTT,CASSLLDREAQPQHF
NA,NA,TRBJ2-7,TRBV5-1,TGCGCCAGCAGCTTGAACCAGGGTCGGCAGTACTTC,CASSLNQGRQYF
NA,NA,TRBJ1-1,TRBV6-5,TGTGCCACCTCAGGGAGGAACACTGAAGCTTTCTTT,CATSGRNTEAFF
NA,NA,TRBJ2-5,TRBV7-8,TGTGCCAGCAGCCCGGACACGAAGACCCAGTACTTC,CASSPDTKTQYF
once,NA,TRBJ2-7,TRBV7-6,TGTGCCAGCAGCTTAGGGGGTACCTACGAGCAGTACTTC,CASSLGGTYEQYF
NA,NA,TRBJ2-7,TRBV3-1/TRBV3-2,TGTGCCAGCAGCCAAGATCTTACAGTCTACGAGCAGTACTTC,CASSQDLTVYEQYF
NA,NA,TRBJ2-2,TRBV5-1,TGCGCCAGCAGCTTGCTCGGGGGCAGGATCGGGGAGCTGTTTTTT,CASSLLGGRIGELFF
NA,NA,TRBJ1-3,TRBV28,TGTGCCAGCAGTTTAGCGGGGGGCGGAAACACCATATATTTT,CASSLAGGGNTIYF
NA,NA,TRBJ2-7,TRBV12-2,TGTGCAAGTCGCTTAGAGACACTGTGCAGGGGGTACGAGCAGTACTTC,CASRLETLCRGYEQYF
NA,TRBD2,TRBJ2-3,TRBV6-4,TGTGCCAGCAGCCCCCTGGGGGGGGATACGCAGTATTTT,CASSPLGGDTQYF
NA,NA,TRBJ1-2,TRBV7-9,TGTGCCAGCAGCTCGCGGGAGGCTGGCTACACCTTC,CASSSREAGYTF
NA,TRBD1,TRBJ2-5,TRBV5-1,TGCGCCAGCAGCCCGGGACAGGGGGCCACCCTCCAAGAGACCCAGTACTTC,CASSPGQGATLQETQYF
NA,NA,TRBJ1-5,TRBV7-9,TGTGCCAGCAGCCCGACCCTTAATCAGCCCCAGCATTTT,CASSPTLNQPQHF